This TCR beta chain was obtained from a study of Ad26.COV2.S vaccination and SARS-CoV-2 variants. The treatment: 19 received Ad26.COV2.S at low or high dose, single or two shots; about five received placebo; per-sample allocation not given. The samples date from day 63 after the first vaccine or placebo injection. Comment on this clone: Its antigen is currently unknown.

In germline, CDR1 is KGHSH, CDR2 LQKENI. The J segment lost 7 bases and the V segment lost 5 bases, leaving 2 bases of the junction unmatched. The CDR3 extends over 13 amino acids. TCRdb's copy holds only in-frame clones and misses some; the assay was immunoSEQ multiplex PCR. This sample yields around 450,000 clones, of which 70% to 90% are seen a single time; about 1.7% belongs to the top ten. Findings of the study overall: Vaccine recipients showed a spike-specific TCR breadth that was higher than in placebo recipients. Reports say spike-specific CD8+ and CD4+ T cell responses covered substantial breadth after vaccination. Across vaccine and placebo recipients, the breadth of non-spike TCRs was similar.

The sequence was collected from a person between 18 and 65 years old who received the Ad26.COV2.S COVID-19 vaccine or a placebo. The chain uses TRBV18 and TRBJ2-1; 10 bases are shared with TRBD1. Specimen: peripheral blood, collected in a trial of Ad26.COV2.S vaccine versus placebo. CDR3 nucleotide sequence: TGTGCCAGCTCAAGGACAGGGGGGAATGAGCAGTTCTTC. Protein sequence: CASSRTGGNEQFF.